The TCR beta chain under discussion was sequenced for a study of Ad26.COV2.S vaccination and SARS-CoV-2 variants. Study overall: A participant enrolled in the COV1001 Ad26.COV2.S trial arm provided the sample. The vaccine Ad26.COV2.S was put into the muscle once, or twice with 56 days between. The study, taken as a whole, reports: Recipients given vaccine exceeded placebo recipients in spike-specific TCR breadth.

Using immunoSEQ multiplex PCR, the repertoire was profiled, and TCRdb retains in-frame clones only, with some absent. The sample yields roughly 420,000 clones, nearly 90% seen once. Trimming removed 1 base at V and 6 bases at J, with 9 bases between. Germline V gene lookup returns CDR1 SNHLY and CDR2 FYNNEI. The CDR3 runs to 13 residues. This clone was counted a few times. Its matching antigen is unknown. Treatment here: about 20 received Ad26.COV2.S at low or high dose, single or two shots; about five received placebo; per-sample allocation not given. Sampling was done on day 63 after the first vaccine or placebo injection. An Ad26 vector carrying the Wuhan-strain SARS-CoV-2 spike served as the vaccine.

The specimen comprised peripheral blood, sampled in a trial of Ad26.COV2.S vaccine versus placebo. The clonotype comes from a person aged 18-65 years who received the Ad26.COV2.S COVID-19 vaccine or a placebo. The gene calls are TRBV2 and TRBJ1-2; D uncertain. CDR3 nucleotides: TGTGCCAGCAGTGAAGAGGGAGCGGATGGCTACACCTTC. This codes for CASSEEGADGYTF. Variable domain in full (rest from reference TRBV2 and TRBJ1-2): EPEVTQTPSHQVTQMGQEVILRCVPISNHLYFYWYRQILGQKVEFLVSFYNNEISEKSEIFDDQFSVERPDGSNFTLKIRSTKLEDSAMYFCASSEEGADGYTFGSGTRLTVV.